These T cell receptor beta chains were read from a single sample in a study of blood T cell repertoires in COVID-19. Repertoires were generated with immunoSEQ multiplex PCR, while TCRdb's copy carries only in-frame clones and drops some. Of 150,000 to 200,000 clones listed, 80% to 85% were seen once; the top ten hold approximately 2.6%. The sequenced sample was peripheral blood. These receptors were obtained from a human donor with acute or convalescent COVID-19. The donor label of this sample is uncertain. CDR3s include the opening cysteine and the closing phenylalanine or tryptophan. D genes are given only for firm matches. Not every row has a clone size; where given, it reads once, few, many or a size class.

D gene: NA
V gene: TRBV7-2
clone size: NA
J gene: TRBJ1-1
CDR3 DNA: TGTGCCAGCAGCTTGAGTCATCTCAAAATTAACACTGAAGCTTTCTTT
CDR3 protein: CASSLSHLKINTEAFF

D gene: NA
V gene: TRBV5-1
clone size: NA
J gene: TRBJ1-3
CDR3 DNA: TGCGCCAGCAGCGTCGCGCTCTCTGGAAACACCATATATTTT
CDR3 protein: CASSVALSGNTIYF

D gene: NA
V gene: TRBV18
clone size: NA
J gene: TRBJ1-1
CDR3 DNA: TGTGCCAGCTCACCTTTTACAGAAGGAACTGAAGCTTTCTTT
CDR3 protein: CASSPFTEGTEAFF

D gene: NA
V gene: TRBV5-1
clone size: NA
J gene: TRBJ1-2
CDR3 DNA: TGCGCCAGCAGCTTGGTGACAGGACCCGACTATGGCTACACCTTC
CDR3 protein: CASSLVTGPDYGYTF

D gene: TRBD2
V gene: TRBV18
clone size: NA
J gene: TRBJ2-1
CDR3 DNA: TGTGCCAGCTCGGGGGGGAGAGGACCTAGGGAGCAGTTCTTC
CDR3 protein: CASSGGRGPREQFF

D gene: NA
V gene: TRBV14
clone size: NA
J gene: TRBJ1-4
CDR3 DNA: TGTGCCAGCAGCCGTAGACAGTCAACTAATGAAAAACTGTTTTTT
CDR3 protein: CASSRRQSTNEKLFF

D gene: TRBD2
V gene: TRBV7-2
clone size: NA
J gene: TRBJ2-1
CDR3 DNA: TGTGCCAGCAGCTTAAAACTAGCGGGAGTCAATGAGCAGTTCTTC
CDR3 protein: CASSLKLAGVNEQFF

D gene: TRBD1
V gene: TRBV6-5
clone size: once
J gene: TRBJ2-1
CDR3 DNA: TGTGCCAGCAGCAACCTGGGACAGTACAATGAGCAGTTCTTC
CDR3 protein: CASSNLGQYNEQFF

D gene: TRBD2
V gene: TRBV19
clone size: NA
J gene: TRBJ2-3
CDR3 DNA: TGTGCCAGTAGTCGACCAGGAGCGGGGGACACAGATACGCAGTATTTT
CDR3 protein: CASSRPGAGDTDTQYF

D gene: TRBD1
V gene: TRBV6-4
clone size: NA
J gene: TRBJ2-1
CDR3 DNA: TGTGCCAGCAGTGACTCGAAACAGGGGGCGTACAATGAGCAGTTCTTC
CDR3 protein: CASSDSKQGAYNEQFF

D gene: TRBD1
V gene: TRBV5-1
clone size: NA
J gene: TRBJ1-6
CDR3 DNA: TGCGCCAGCAGCCTAACAACCGGGACAGCCGATTCACCCCTCCACTTT
CDR3 protein: CASSLTTGTADSPLHF

D gene: NA
V gene: TRBV21-1
clone size: NA
J gene: TRBJ1-5
CDR3 DNA: TGTGCCAGCAGTCTGTGGGAGACAGGGGGCGAGGGCAATCAGCCCCAGCATTTT
CDR3 protein: CASSLWETGGEGNQPQHF

D gene: TRBD1
V gene: TRBV28
clone size: NA
J gene: TRBJ1-6
CDR3 DNA: TGTGCCAGCAGTCCCGGGACAGGGGCTGATTCACCCCTCCACTTT
CDR3 protein: CASSPGTGADSPLHF

D gene: NA
V gene: TRBV7-3
clone size: NA
J gene: TRBJ2-6
CDR3 DNA: TGTGCCAGCAGCCCTCAATCGAGGGCTGGGGCCAACGTCCTGACTTTC
CDR3 protein: CASSPQSRAGANVLTF

D gene: TRBD1
V gene: TRBV18
clone size: NA
J gene: TRBJ2-5
CDR3 DNA: TGTGCCAGCTCACCACAACTAGTACAGACAGGGGGGGAGACCCAGTACTTC
CDR3 protein: CASSPQLVQTGGETQYF

D gene: NA
V gene: TRBV6-6
clone size: NA
J gene: TRBJ1-3
CDR3 DNA: TGTGCCAGCAGTTCGTCCACCATATATTTT
CDR3 protein: CASSSSTIYF

D gene: NA
V gene: TRBV5-8
clone size: NA
J gene: TRBJ1-5
CDR3 DNA: TGTGCCAGCAGCGCCCGATGGGGGGATCAGCCCCAGCATTTT
CDR3 protein: CASSARWGDQPQHF

D gene: NA
V gene: TRBV7-3
clone size: NA
J gene: TRBJ2-1
CDR3 DNA: TGTGCCAGCAGCCCAACACCGGGACATCGGGACGGAGCTGAGCAGTTCTTC
CDR3 protein: CASSPTPGHRDGAEQFF

D gene: NA
V gene: TRBV9
clone size: NA
J gene: TRBJ2-3
CDR3 DNA: TGTGCCAGCAGCGCCCATAGACTACCCCCGGATACGCAGTATTTT
CDR3 protein: CASSAHRLPPDTQYF

D gene: NA
V gene: TRBV25-1
clone size: once
J gene: TRBJ2-3
CDR3 DNA: TGTGCCAGCAGTGTCTCGTCAGGAGGAGATACGCAGTATTTT
CDR3 protein: CASSVSSGGDTQYF

D gene: TRBD2
V gene: TRBV3-1/TRBV3-2
clone size: NA
J gene: TRBJ2-2
CDR3 DNA: TGTGCCAGCAGCCTAAGCGGGGTCAGGCCTGGGACCGGGGAGCTGTTTTTT
CDR3 protein: CASSLSGVRPGTGELFF

D gene: NA
V gene: TRBV28
clone size: NA
J gene: TRBJ1-1
CDR3 DNA: TGTGCCAGCAGTTTGCCAGGGCGCACCACTGAAGCTTTCTTT
CDR3 protein: CASSLPGRTTEAFF

D gene: NA
V gene: TRBV7-3
clone size: once
J gene: TRBJ2-7
CDR3 DNA: TGTGCCAGCAGCTTTGACGTTCCGGGCGAGCAGTACTTC
CDR3 protein: CASSFDVPGEQYF

D gene: TRBD2
V gene: TRBV4-2
clone size: NA
J gene: TRBJ2-1
CDR3 DNA: TGTGCCAGCAGCCAAGACACACCGGGACTAGCGGGCGGGGGGTCGAATGAGCAGTTCTTC
CDR3 protein: CASSQDTPGLAGGGSNEQFF

D gene: NA
V gene: TRBV5-1
clone size: once
J gene: TRBJ2-3
CDR3 DNA: TGCGCCAGCAGCTTGGATCGGGGCACAGATACGCAGTATTTT
CDR3 protein: CASSLDRGTDTQYF

D gene: TRBD2
V gene: TRBV15
clone size: NA
J gene: TRBJ2-1
CDR3 DNA: TGTGCCACCAGCAGACCTCCGGGACTAGCGGGAGGAGTCGATGAGCAGTTCTTC
CDR3 protein: CATSRPPGLAGGVDEQFF

D gene: NA
V gene: TRBV3-1/TRBV3-2
clone size: NA
J gene: TRBJ1-1
CDR3 DNA: TGTGCCAGCAGCCCCCGAATAGACACTGAAGCTTTCTTT
CDR3 protein: CASSPRIDTEAFF

D gene: NA
V gene: TRBV27
clone size: NA
J gene: TRBJ2-7
CDR3 DNA: TGTGCCAGCACCTCAGCAGGGGCCCCAACCTACGAGCAGTACTTC
CDR3 protein: CASTSAGAPTYEQYF

D gene: NA
V gene: TRBV30
clone size: NA
J gene: TRBJ1-4
CDR3 DNA: TGTGCCTGTGAGTCCACGAGGGTAAACGAAAAACTGTTTTTT
CDR3 protein: CACESTRVNEKLFF

D gene: NA
V gene: TRBV11-2
clone size: NA
J gene: TRBJ1-1
CDR3 DNA: TGTGCCAGCAGCTTAGACAGGCGGAACACTGAAGCTTTCTTT
CDR3 protein: CASSLDRRNTEAFF

D gene: NA
V gene: TRBV27
clone size: once
J gene: TRBJ1-6
CDR3 DNA: TGTGCCAGCAGTTTGAACAGGGCCGGTTCACCCCTCCACTTT
CDR3 protein: CASSLNRAGSPLHF

D gene: NA
V gene: TRBV6-5
clone size: NA
J gene: TRBJ1-2
CDR3 DNA: TGTGCCAGCAGTTGGGCAGGGAATACTAACTATGGCTACACCTTC
CDR3 protein: CASSWAGNTNYGYTF

D gene: NA
V gene: TRBV11-1
clone size: NA
J gene: TRBJ2-3
CDR3 DNA: TGTGCCAGCAGCACCCAGGGGGATACGCAGTATTTT
CDR3 protein: CASSTQGDTQYF

D gene: TRBD1
V gene: TRBV18
clone size: NA
J gene: TRBJ1-3
CDR3 DNA: TGTGCCAGCTCACCCACGAGTCAACAGGGGACCCGCTCTGGAAACACCATATATTTT
CDR3 protein: CASSPTSQQGTRSGNTIYF

D gene: NA
V gene: TRBV28
clone size: NA
J gene: TRBJ1-2
CDR3 DNA: TGTGCCAGCAGGCCGGGGGGGGAAGGCAACTATGGCTACACCTTC
CDR3 protein: CASRPGGEGNYGYTF

D gene: TRBD2
V gene: TRBV6-4
clone size: NA
J gene: TRBJ2-1
CDR3 DNA: TGTGCCAGCAGTCTTAAACTAGCGGGAGGGTCGACCAATGAGCAGTTCTTC
CDR3 protein: CASSLKLAGGSTNEQFF

D gene: NA
V gene: TRBV19
clone size: NA
J gene: TRBJ1-2
CDR3 DNA: TGTGCCAGTAGTAGTTTAAGGGGTAGCTATGGCTACACCTTC
CDR3 protein: CASSSLRGSYGYTF

D gene: TRBD1
V gene: TRBV3-1/TRBV3-2
clone size: NA
J gene: TRBJ2-7
CDR3 DNA: TGTGCCAGCAGCCCTCAACAGGGGGCGCTTCCCTACGAGCAGTACTTC
CDR3 protein: CASSPQQGALPYEQYF

D gene: TRBD1
V gene: TRBV7-2
clone size: NA
J gene: TRBJ1-6
CDR3 DNA: TGTGCCAGCAGCCCGCAGGGGGGAAATTCACCCCTCCACTTT
CDR3 protein: CASSPQGGNSPLHF

D gene: NA
V gene: TRBV5-1
clone size: NA
J gene: TRBJ2-1
CDR3 DNA: TGCGCCAGCAGCTTGGAGGGGTCCTACAATGAGCAGTTCTTC
CDR3 protein: CASSLEGSYNEQFF

D gene: TRBD2
V gene: TRBV5-1
clone size: once
J gene: TRBJ2-7
CDR3 DNA: TGCGCCAGCAGCACCACGAGCGGGGGGTGCTACGAGCAGTACTTC
CDR3 protein: CASSTTSGGCYEQYF